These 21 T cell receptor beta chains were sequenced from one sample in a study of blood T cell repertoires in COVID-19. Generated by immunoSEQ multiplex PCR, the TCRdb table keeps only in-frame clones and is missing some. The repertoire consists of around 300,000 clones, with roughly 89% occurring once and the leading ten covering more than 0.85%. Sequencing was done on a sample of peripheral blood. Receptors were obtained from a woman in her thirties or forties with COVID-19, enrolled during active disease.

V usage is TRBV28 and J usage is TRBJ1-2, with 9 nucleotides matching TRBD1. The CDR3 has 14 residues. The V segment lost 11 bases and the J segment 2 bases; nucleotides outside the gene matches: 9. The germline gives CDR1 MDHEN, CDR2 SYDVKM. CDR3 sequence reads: CALGRTGVNYGYTF. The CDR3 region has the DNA TGTGCCCTAGGGCGGACAGGGGTAAACTATGGCTACACCTTC.

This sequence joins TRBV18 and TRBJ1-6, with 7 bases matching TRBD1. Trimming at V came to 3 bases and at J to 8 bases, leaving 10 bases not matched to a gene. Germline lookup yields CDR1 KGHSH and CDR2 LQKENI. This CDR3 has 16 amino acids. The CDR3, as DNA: TGTGCCAGCTCACCTAGCCCGACAGGGTTTGATTCACCCCTCCACTTT. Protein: CASSPSPTGFDSPLHF. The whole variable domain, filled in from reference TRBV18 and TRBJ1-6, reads NAGVMQNPRHLVRRRGQEARLRCSPMKGHSHVYWYRQLPEEGLKFMVYLQKENIIDESGMPKERFSAEFPKEGPSILRIQQVVRGDSAAYFCASSPSPTGFDSPLHFGNGTRLTVT.

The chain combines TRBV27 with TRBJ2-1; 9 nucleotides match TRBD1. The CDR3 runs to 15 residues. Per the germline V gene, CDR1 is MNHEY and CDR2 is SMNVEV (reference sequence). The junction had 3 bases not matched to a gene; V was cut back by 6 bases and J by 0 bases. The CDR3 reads CASSTGGPSYNEQFF. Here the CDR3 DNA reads TGTGCCAGCAGCACAGGGGGCCCCTCCTACAATGAGCAGTTCTTC.

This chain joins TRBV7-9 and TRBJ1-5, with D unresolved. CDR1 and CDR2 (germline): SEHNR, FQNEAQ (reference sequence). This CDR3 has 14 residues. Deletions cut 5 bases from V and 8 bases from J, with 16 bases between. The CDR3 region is CASSPKSSLEPQHF. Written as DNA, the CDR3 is TGTGCCAGCAGCCCCAAGTCCTCCCTAGAGCCCCAGCATTTT.

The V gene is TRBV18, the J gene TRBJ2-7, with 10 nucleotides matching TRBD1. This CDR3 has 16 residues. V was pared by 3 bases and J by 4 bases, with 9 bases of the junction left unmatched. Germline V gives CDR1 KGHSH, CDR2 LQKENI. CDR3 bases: TGTGCCAGCTCACCCCTATGGGGACAGGGGCGGTACGAGCAGTACTTC. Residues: CASSPLWGQGRYEQYF.

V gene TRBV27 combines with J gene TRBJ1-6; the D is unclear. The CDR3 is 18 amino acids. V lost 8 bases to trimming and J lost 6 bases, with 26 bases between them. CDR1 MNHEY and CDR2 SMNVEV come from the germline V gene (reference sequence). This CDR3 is CASHPTRPYGMSNSPLHF. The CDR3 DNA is TGTGCCAGCCACCCGACACGACCCTATGGCATGAGTAATTCACCCCTCCACTTT.

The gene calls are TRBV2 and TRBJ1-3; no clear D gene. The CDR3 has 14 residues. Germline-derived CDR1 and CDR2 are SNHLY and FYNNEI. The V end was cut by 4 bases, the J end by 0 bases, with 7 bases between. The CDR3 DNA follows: TGTGCCAGCAGTGTGCCGAGCTCTGGAAACACCATATATTTT. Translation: CASSVPSSGNTIYF.

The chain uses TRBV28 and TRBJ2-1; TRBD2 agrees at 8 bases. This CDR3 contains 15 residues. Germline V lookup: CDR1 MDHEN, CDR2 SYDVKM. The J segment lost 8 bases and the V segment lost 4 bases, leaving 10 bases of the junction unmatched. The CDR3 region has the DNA TGTGCCAGCAGTTCCAGCGGGACTAGTATCCATGAGCAGTTCTTC. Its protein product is CASSSSGTSIHEQFF.

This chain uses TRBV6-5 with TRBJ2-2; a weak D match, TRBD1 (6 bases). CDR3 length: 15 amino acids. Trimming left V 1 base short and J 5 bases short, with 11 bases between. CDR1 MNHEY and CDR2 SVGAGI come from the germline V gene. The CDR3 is CASSYFQGWTGELFF. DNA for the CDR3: TGTGCCAGCAGTTACTTTCAGGGGTGGACCGGGGAGCTGTTTTTT.

As DNA, the CDR3 is TGCGCCAGCAGCAGCGGGACAATTTTCGGAAACTATGGCTACACCTTC. Residues: CASSSGTIFGNYGYTF. The J gene is TRBJ1-2, the V gene TRBV5-1, with D possibly matching TRBD1 (6 bases). The CDR3 extends over 16 amino acids. The V end was cut by 4 bases, the J end by 2 bases, with 18 bases between. CDR1 and CDR2 (germline): SGHRS, YFSETQ. Full variable domain (outside the CDR3, taken from reference TRBV5-1 and TRBJ1-2): KAGVTQTPRYLIKTRGQQVTLSCSPISGHRSVSWYQQTPGQGLQFLFEYFSETQRNKGNFPGRFSGRQFSNSRSEMNVSTLELGDSALYLCASSSGTIFGNYGYTFGSGTRLTVV.

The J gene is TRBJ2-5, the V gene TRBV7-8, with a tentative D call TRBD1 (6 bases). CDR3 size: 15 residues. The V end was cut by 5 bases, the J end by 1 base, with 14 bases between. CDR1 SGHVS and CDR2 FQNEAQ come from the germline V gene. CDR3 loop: CASSPGWTAQETQYF. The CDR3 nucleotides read TGTGCCAGCAGCCCAGGCTGGACAGCCCAAGAGACCCAGTACTTC. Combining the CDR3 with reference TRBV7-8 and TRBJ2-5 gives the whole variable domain GAGVSQSPRYKVAKRGQDVALRCDPISGHVSLFWYQQALGQGPEFLTYFQNEAQLDKSGLPSDRFFAERPEGSVSTLKIQRTQQEDSAVYLCASSPGWTAQETQYFGPGTRLLVL.

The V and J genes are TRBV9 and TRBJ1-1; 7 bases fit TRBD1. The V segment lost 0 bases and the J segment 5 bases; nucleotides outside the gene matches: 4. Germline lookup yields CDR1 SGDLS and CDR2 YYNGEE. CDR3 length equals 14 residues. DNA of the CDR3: TGTGCCAGCAGCGTAGTGACAGGGAGTACTGAAGCTTTCTTT. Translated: CASSVVTGSTEAFF.

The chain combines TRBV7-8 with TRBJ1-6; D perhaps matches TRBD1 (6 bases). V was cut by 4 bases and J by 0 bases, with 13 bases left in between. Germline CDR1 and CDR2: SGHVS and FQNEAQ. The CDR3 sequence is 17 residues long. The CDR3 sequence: CASSSDRSFSYNSPLHF. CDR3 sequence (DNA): TGTGCCAGCAGCTCCGACAGGTCTTTCTCCTATAATTCACCCCTCCACTTT.

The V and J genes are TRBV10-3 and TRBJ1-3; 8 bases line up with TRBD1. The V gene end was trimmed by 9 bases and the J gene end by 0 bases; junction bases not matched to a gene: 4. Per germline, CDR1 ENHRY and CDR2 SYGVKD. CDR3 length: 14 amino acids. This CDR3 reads CAIRTGPSGNTIYF. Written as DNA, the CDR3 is TGTGCCATACGGACAGGGCCCTCTGGAAACACCATATATTTT.

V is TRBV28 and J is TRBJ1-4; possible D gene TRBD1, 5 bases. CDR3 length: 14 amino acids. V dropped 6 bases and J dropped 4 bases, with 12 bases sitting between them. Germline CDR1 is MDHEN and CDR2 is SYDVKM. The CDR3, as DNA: TGTGCCAGCAGCGAAGGGACTCTTAATGAAAAACTGTTTTTT. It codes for CASSEGTLNEKLFF.

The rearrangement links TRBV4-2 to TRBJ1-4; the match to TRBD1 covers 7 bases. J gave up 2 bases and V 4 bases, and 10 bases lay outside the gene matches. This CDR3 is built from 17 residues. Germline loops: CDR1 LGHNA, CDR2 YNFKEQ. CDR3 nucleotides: TGTGCCAGCAGCCGCCTCGTGGAACAGGGGACTAATGAAAAACTGTTTTTT. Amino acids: CASSRLVEQGTNEKLFF.

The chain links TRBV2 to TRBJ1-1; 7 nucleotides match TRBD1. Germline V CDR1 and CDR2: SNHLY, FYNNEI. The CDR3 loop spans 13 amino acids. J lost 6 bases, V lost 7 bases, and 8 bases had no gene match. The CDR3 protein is CASTDTGASEAFF. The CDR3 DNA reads TGTGCCAGCACCGATACAGGGGCATCTGAAGCTTTCTTT.

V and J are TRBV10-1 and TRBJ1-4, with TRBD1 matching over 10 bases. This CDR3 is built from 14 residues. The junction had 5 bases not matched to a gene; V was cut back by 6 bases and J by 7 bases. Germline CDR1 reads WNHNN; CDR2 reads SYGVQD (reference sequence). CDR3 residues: CASRGDRGSEKLFF. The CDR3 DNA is TGCGCCAGCAGAGGGGACAGGGGCAGTGAAAAACTGTTTTTT.

The CDR3 is CASSLWTGQGYEQYF. The CDR3 region has the DNA TGCGCCAGCAGCTTGTGGACAGGGCAAGGGTACGAGCAGTACTTC. The genes are TRBV5-1 and TRBJ2-7, with 8 bases fitting TRBD1. CDR1 is SGHRS and CDR2 is YFSETQ in the germline V gene. V shed 1 base and J 4 bases; nucleotides not matched to a gene: 7. The CDR3 runs 15 residues.

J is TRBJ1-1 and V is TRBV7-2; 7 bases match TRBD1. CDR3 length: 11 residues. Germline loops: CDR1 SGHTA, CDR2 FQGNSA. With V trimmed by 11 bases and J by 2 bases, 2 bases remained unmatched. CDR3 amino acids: CAEGANTEAFF. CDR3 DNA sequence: TGTGCCGAGGGGGCAAACACTGAAGCTTTCTTT. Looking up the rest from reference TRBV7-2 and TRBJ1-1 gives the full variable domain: GAGVSQSPSNKVTEKGKDVELRCDPISGHTALYWYRQSLGQGLEFLIYFQGNSAPDKSGLPSDRFSAERTGGSVSTLTIQRTQQEDSAVYLCAEGANTEAFFGQGTRLTVV.

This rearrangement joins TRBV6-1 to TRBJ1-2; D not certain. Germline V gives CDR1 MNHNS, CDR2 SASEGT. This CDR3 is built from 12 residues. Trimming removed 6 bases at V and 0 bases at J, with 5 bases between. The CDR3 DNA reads TGTGCCAGCAGCGTCCCTAACTATGGCTACACCTTC. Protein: CASSVPNYGYTF.